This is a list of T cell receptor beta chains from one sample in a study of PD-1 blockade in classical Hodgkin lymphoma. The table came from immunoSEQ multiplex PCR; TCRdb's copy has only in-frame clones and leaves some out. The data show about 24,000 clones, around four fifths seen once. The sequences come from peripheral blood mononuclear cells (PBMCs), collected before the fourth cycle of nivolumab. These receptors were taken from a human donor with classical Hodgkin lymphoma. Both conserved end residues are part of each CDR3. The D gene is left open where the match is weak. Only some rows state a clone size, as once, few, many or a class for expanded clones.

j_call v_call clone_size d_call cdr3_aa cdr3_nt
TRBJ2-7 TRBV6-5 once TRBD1 CASSYWTGVAYEQYF TGTGCCAGCAGTTACTGGACAGGGGTGGCGTACGAGCAGTACTTC
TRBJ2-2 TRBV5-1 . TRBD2 CASSLEERGGGWWANTGELFF TGCGCCAGCAGCTTGGAAGAGCGGGGGGGCGGATGGTGGGCGAACACCGGGGAGCTGTTTTTT
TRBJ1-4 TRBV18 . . CASSLTQGTFTNEKLFF TGTGCCAGCTCACTAACCCAAGGGACTTTCACTAATGAAAAACTGTTTTTT
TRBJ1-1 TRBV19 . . CASTLLGRKNTEAFF TGTGCCAGTACCCTTTTGGGACGGAAGAACACTGAAGCTTTCTTT
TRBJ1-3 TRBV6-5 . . CASSGRPGNTIYF TGTGCCAGCAGTGGTCGGCCTGGAAACACCATATATTTT
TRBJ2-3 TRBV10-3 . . CASSGPASTDTQYF TGTGCCAGCTCGGGTCCGGCAAGCACAGATACGCAGTATTTT
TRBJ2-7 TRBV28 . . CASSPTQGPYEQYF TGTGCCAGCAGCCCGACACAGGGTCCCTACGAGCAGTACTTC
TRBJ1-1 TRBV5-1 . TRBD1 CASSGGMNTEAFF TGCGCCAGCTCAGGGGGAATGAACACTGAAGCTTTCTTT
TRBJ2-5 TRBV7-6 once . CASSLGLQETQYF TGTGCCAGCAGCTTAGGGTTACAAGAGACCCAGTACTTC
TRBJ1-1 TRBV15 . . CATSRDRRLWAFF TGTGCCACCAGCAGAGATCGGAGACTATGGGCTTTCTTT
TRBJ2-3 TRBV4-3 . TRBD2 CASSQDGGAGGADTQYF TGCGCCAGCAGCCAAGATGGGGGAGCGGGAGGGGCAGATACGCAGTATTTT
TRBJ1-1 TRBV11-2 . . CASSPEFGGSTEAFF TGTGCCAGCAGCCCCGAGTTCGGGGGTTCCACTGAAGCTTTCTTT
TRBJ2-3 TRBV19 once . CASSITRTGGIDTQYF TGTGCCAGTAGTATAACCCGGACCGGCGGTATAGATACGCAGTATTTT
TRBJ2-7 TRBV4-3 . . CASSQGLPGEQYF TGCGCCAGCAGCCAAGGACTGCCCGGGGAGCAGTACTTC
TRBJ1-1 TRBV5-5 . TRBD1 CASSLGDSLNTEAFF TGTGCCAGCAGCTTGGGGGACAGCTTGAACACTGAAGCTTTCTTT
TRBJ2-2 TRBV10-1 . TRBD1 CASRDRRNTGELFF TGCGCCAGCAGGGACAGGAGGAACACCGGGGAGCTGTTTTTT
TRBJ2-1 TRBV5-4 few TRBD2 CASSLATSGSLREQFF TGTGCCAGCAGCTTGGCCACTAGCGGGTCTTTGAGAGAGCAGTTCTTC
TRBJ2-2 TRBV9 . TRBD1 CASSPRQGTGELFF TGTGCCAGCAGCCCCCGACAGGGCACCGGGGAGCTGTTTTTT
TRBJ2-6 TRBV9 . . CASSTPSGANVLTF TGTGCCAGCAGCACCCCCTCTGGGGCCAACGTCCTGACTTTC
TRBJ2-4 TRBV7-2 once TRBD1 CASSVMGQGVGIQYF TGTGCCAGCAGCGTTATGGGACAGGGGGTGGGCATTCAGTACTTC
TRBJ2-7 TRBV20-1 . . CSASLAYEQYF TGCAGTGCTAGTCTCGCCTACGAGCAGTACTTC
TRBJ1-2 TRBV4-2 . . CASSRDANYGYTF TGTGCCAGCAGCCGGGACGCAAACTATGGCTACACCTTC
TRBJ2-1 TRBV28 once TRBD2 CASIRLAGGGEQFF TGTGCCAGCATTCGGCTAGCGGGGGGCGGTGAGCAGTTCTTC
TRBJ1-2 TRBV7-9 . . CASSPDLYTF TGTGCCAGCAGCCCGGACCTATACACCTTC
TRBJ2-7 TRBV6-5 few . CASSYSGTNNYEQYF TGTGCCAGCAGTTACTCCGGGACAAACAACTACGAGCAGTACTTC
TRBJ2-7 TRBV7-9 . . CASSLWGEAYEQYF TGTGCCAGCAGCCTGTGGGGGGAAGCCTACGAGCAGTACTTC
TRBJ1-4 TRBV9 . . CASSPGTGEKLFF TGTGCCAGCAGCCCCGGGACTGGGGAAAAACTGTTTTTT